Listed here are 27 T cell receptor beta chains from one sample, sequenced in a study of blood T cell repertoires in COVID-19. Repertoires were generated with immunoSEQ multiplex PCR, while TCRdb's copy carries only in-frame clones and drops some. The sample holds 200,000 to 300,000 clones, around 84% seen once. The material sequenced was peripheral blood. The receptors derive from a man in his sixties with acute or convalescent COVID-19.

With regard to this clone: Within the sample, other DNA sequences also encode this same CDR3. The genes are TRBV5-1 and TRBJ2-3; 9 nucleotides align to TRBD1. Germline V gene sequence: CDR1 SGHRS, CDR2 YFSETQ. V gave up 0 bases and J gave up 1 base; unmatched junction bases: 0. This CDR3 spans 15 amino acids. CDR3 amino acids: CASSLDRGRTDTQYF. The CDR3 region has the DNA TGCGCCAGCAGCTTGGACAGGGGGCGCACAGATACGCAGTATTTT.

The V gene is TRBV18, the J gene TRBJ1-4; D unclear. This CDR3 is 17 amino acids long. From germline, CDR1 is KGHSH and CDR2 LQKENI. Trimming stripped 4 bases from V and 5 bases from J, with 20 bases between. CDR3 sequence: CASSRGLGPRLNEKLFF. For the CDR3, the DNA is TGTGCCAGCTCACGAGGGCTGGGTCCTCGCTTGAATGAAAAACTGTTTTTT. The complete variable domain, with remaining parts taken from reference TRBV18 and TRBJ1-4, reads NAGVMQNPRHLVRRRGQEARLRCSPMKGHSHVYWYRQLPEEGLKFMVYLQKENIIDESGMPKERFSAEFPKEGPSILRIQQVVRGDSAAYFCASSRGLGPRLNEKLFFGSGTQLSVL.

V usage is TRBV29-1 and J usage is TRBJ2-5; 10 bases map to TRBD1. The junction had 8 bases not matched to a gene; V was cut back by 7 bases and J by 3 bases. CDR1 is SQVTM and CDR2 is ANQGSEA in the germline V gene. There are 14 residues in the CDR3. The CDR3 DNA reads TGCAGCGGGTTTACCGGGACAGGGGAAGAGACCCAGTACTTC. Translation gives CSGFTGTGEETQYF.

The chain uses TRBV3-1 (or the pseudogene TRBV3-2) and TRBJ2-3, with TRBD2 as a possible D gene (7 bases). The CDR3 loop spans 14 amino acids. Germline lookup yields CDR1 LGHDT and CDR2 YNNKEL (reference sequence). V lost 4 bases and J lost 4, with 12 bases in between. The CDR3, as DNA: TGTGCCAGCAGCCTCGAGGGGGGGGCAGATACGCAGTATTTT. Its protein product is CASSLEGGADTQYF.

V gene TRBV7-2 combines with J gene TRBJ2-7, with D perhaps TRBD2 (5 bases). Germline V lookup: CDR1 SGHTA, CDR2 FQGNSA. The CDR3 loop spans 19 amino acids. Trimming pared 2 bases from V and 0 bases from J, leaving 23 bases between. As DNA, the CDR3 is TGTGCCAGCAGCTTATCAGCGGCTTTTTGGGAGTCGAGCTCCTACGAGCAGTACTTC. Its translation is CASSLSAAFWESSSYEQYF.

This chain joins TRBV11-2 and TRBJ2-7; D may be TRBD1 (5 bases). The CDR3 runs 15 residues. In germline, CDR1 is SGHAT, CDR2 FQNNGV. With 6 bases removed from V and 2 bases from J, the gap between germline ends came to 17 bases. The CDR3 loop reads CASRGSGYSAYEQYF. The DNA of the CDR3 is TGTGCCAGCAGGGGCTCAGGGTACTCGGCCTACGAGCAGTACTTC.

The rearrangement links TRBV3-1 (or the pseudogene TRBV3-2) to TRBJ1-1; D is unclear. Trimming took off 1 base at V and 3 bases at J, with 6 bases between the two ends. Looked up from germline, CDR1 is LGHDT and CDR2 is YNNKEL (reference sequence). The CDR3 has 13 amino acids. CDR3 loop: CASSQGVYTEAFF. In DNA form, the CDR3 reads TGTGCCAGCAGCCAAGGCGTGTACACTGAAGCTTTCTTT.

The chain combines TRBV18 with TRBJ2-3, with 9 bases lining up with TRBD2. Germline V lookup: CDR1 KGHSH, CDR2 LQKENI. J lost 4 bases, V lost 3 bases, and 8 bases had no gene match. This CDR3 has 16 amino acids. CDR3 DNA sequence: TGTGCCAGCTCACCTGGCGGGAGGGCCTCGGCAGATACGCAGTATTTT. This sequence encodes CASSPGGRASADTQYF.

This chain uses TRBV11-3 with TRBJ2-4; 8 nucleotides line up with TRBD2. Germline V gene lookup returns CDR1 SGHNT and CDR2 YENEEA. Germline trimming cut 5 bases from V and 4 bases from J; bases unmatched to any gene: 7. The CDR3 has 15 amino acids. The CDR3 coding sequence is TGTGCCAGCAGCAAGGCTAGCGGGCCGAAAAACATTCAGTACTTC. Encoded protein: CASSKASGPKNIQYF. Complete variable domain (other parts from reference TRBV11-3 and TRBJ2-4): EAGVVQSPRYKIIEKKQPVAFWCNPISGHNTLYWYLQNLGQGPELLIRYENEEAVDDSQLPKDRFSAERLKGVDSTLKIQPAELGDSAVYLCASSKASGPKNIQYFGAGTRLSVL.

V is TRBV18 and J is TRBJ1-4; unclear D gene. Germline V lookup: CDR1 KGHSH, CDR2 LQKENI. The V and J ends lost 3 bases and 8 bases respectively, with 16 bases between them. CDR3 length equals 15 residues. CDR3: CASSPVRGTGEKLFF. The CDR3 region has the DNA TGTGCCAGCTCACCGGTACGGGGTACTGGGGAAAAACTGTTTTTT.

Many counts were recorded for this clone. This chain joins TRBV4-1 and TRBJ2-4; a weak D match, TRBD1 (6 bases). V lost 1 base, J lost 7 bases, and 11 bases lay in between. Germline CDR1 MGHRA, CDR2 YSYEKL. The CDR3 has 14 amino acids. CDR3 protein: CASSQGWGHNIQYF. CDR3 sequence (DNA): TGCGCCAGCAGCCAAGGGTGGGGGCACAACATTCAGTACTTC.

The rearrangement uses TRBV29-1 and TRBJ2-1, with TRBD2 identical over 10 bases. CDR1 and CDR2 (germline): SQVTM, ANQGSEA. V was clipped by 6 bases and J by 12 bases; unmatched bases: 14. CDR3 size: 14 residues. Written as DNA, the CDR3 is TGCAGCGTCCAGACTAGCGGGCAACAGGGGGGGCAGTTCTTC. This gives the protein CSVQTSGQQGGQFF.

This clone has a single count. J is TRBJ2-2 and V is TRBV6-5, with D possibly being TRBD1 (6 bases). V lost 4 bases and J 4 bases, leaving 10 bases between the germline ends. Per the germline V gene, CDR1 is MNHEY and CDR2 is SVGAGI. CDR3 length: 14 amino acids. CDR3 sequence (DNA): TGTGCCAGCAGTTGGGGACACTCCACCGGGGAGCTGTTTTTT. Amino acids: CASSWGHSTGELFF.

In this sample, this clone turned up once. The V call is TRBV5-1, the J call TRBJ2-3; unclear D gene. Germline CDR1 reads SGHRS; CDR2 reads YFSETQ. Trimming removed 1 base from V and 6 bases from J, with 6 bases in between. CDR3 length: 12 residues. In DNA, the CDR3 is TGCGCCAGCAGCTTGATAAGCGATACGCAGTATTTT. Translated: CASSLISDTQYF.

In this sample, this clone turned up a few times. This chain connects TRBV18 to TRBJ2-6, with a weak D call TRBD2 (6 bases). Germline V gene lookup returns CDR1 KGHSH and CDR2 LQKENI. The length of the CDR3 is 16 residues. The germline V and J ends were trimmed by 1 base and 4 bases, with 11 bases remaining between them. In DNA, the CDR3 is TGTGCCAGCTCACCACAAAGGGACTCCGGGGCCAACGTCCTGACTTTC. Amino acids: CASSPQRDSGANVLTF.

This clone was detected only once. The chain couples TRBV6-6 to TRBJ1-4, with TRBD1 identical over 8 bases. Germline lookup yields CDR1 MNHNY and CDR2 SVGAGI (reference sequence). Losses at the gene ends were 0 bases for V and 4 bases for J; bases not matched to a gene: 4. This CDR3 contains 16 residues. CDR3 amino acids: CASSYSPGQVNEKLFF. The DNA for the CDR3 is TGTGCCAGCAGTTACTCGCCGGGACAGGTTAATGAAAAACTGTTTTTT.

V gene TRBV6-5 combines with J gene TRBJ1-6, with TRBD1 matching over 7 bases. Germline V gene sequence: CDR1 MNHEY, CDR2 SVGAGI. V trimming: 0 bases; J trimming: 9 bases; junction bases outside the gene matches: 8. The CDR3 extends over 16 amino acids. CDR3 in amino acids: CASSYSGGPIGSPLHF. The DNA of the CDR3 is TGTGCCAGCAGTTACTCAGGGGGCCCCATAGGTTCACCCCTCCACTTT.

The chain recombines TRBV2 with TRBJ1-5; D not certain. Germline-derived CDR1 and CDR2 are SNHLY and FYNNEI. Trimming pared 4 bases from V and 2 bases from J, leaving 9 bases between. The CDR3 runs to 14 residues. The CDR3 coding sequence is TGTGCCAGCAGTGCTTTAGCCCGCAATCAGCCCCAGCATTTT. It encodes CASSALARNQPQHF.

This rearrangement joins TRBV7-2 to TRBJ2-7; 7 positions agree with TRBD1. The CDR3 contains 12 residues. With V trimmed by 6 bases and J by 3 bases, 2 bases remained unmatched. Per germline, CDR1 SGHTA and CDR2 FQGNSA. In DNA form, the CDR3 reads TGTGCCAGCAGTTACAGGGGCTACGAGCAGTACTTC. The encoded protein is CASSYRGYEQYF.

V and J are TRBV6-4 and TRBJ2-4, with 10 bases aligning to TRBD1. This CDR3 has 14 amino acids. Germline trimming cut 3 bases from V and 9 bases from J; bases unmatched to any gene: 5. Germline CDR1 is MRHNA and CDR2 is SNTAGT. The CDR3 nucleotides read TGTGCCAGCAGTGAGGGGACAGGGGTTGGCATTCAGTACTTC. Residues: CASSEGTGVGIQYF.

This clone was found once. This chain uses TRBV7-2 with TRBJ1-1; the D is unclear. In germline, CDR1 is SGHTA, CDR2 FQGNSA. This CDR3 has 16 residues. Trimming stripped 5 bases from V and 4 bases from J, with 20 bases between. CDR3 sequence (DNA): TGTGCCAGCAGCCCTCCCCCCCGGGGATTTGGCACTGAAGCTTTCTTT. Its protein product is CASSPPPRGFGTEAFF.

The chain uses TRBV4-3 and TRBJ2-7, with TRBD1 identical over 8 bases. V dropped 4 bases and J dropped 0; count of bases not matched to a gene: 8. The CDR3 has 16 residues. CDR1 and CDR2 (germline): LGHNA, YSLEER. CDR3 coding DNA: TGCGCCAGCAGCCCTAGCAGGACAGGGCTCTCCTACGAGCAGTACTTC. Its protein product is CASSPSRTGLSYEQYF.

This sequence joins TRBV4-1 and TRBJ1-2; D is unclear. This CDR3 region has 13 residues. Between the trimmed V and J ends, which lost 0 bases and 4 bases, there was a span of 6 bases. Germline V lookup: CDR1 MGHRA, CDR2 YSYEKL. The CDR3 DNA follows: TGCGCCAGCAGCCAAGACGGTACCTATGGCTACACCTTC. It translates to CASSQDGTYGYTF.

This chain joins TRBV6-5 and TRBJ2-1; D is perhaps TRBD2 (5 bases). Germline V CDR1 and CDR2: MNHEY, SVGAGI. The ends were cut back, 0 bases at V and 9 bases at J, with 12 bases in the middle. The CDR3 extends over 14 amino acids. CDR3 protein: CASSYSPREGEQFF. For the CDR3, the DNA is TGTGCCAGCAGTTACTCACCCCGGGAAGGTGAGCAGTTCTTC.

The table lists this clone with a count of one. This chain joins TRBV6-5 and TRBJ2-1, with D perhaps TRBD2 (5 bases). Per germline, CDR1 MNHEY and CDR2 SVGAGI. The length of the CDR3 is 15 residues. V was trimmed by 5 bases and J by 0 bases, leaving 11 bases between them. The CDR3 DNA sequence: TGTGCCAGCAGTCGACGGGATCACTCCTACAATGAGCAGTTCTTC. Its translation: CASSRRDHSYNEQFF.

V gene TRBV18 combines with J gene TRBJ1-2; D gene unclear. Germline V gives CDR1 KGHSH, CDR2 LQKENI. The CDR3 has 16 amino acids. Deletions cut 6 bases from V and 1 base from J, with 18 bases between. The CDR3 loop reads CASSQTPAGLNYGYTF. In DNA form, the CDR3 reads TGTGCCAGCTCTCAGACACCGGCAGGCCTTAACTATGGCTACACCTTC. Using reference TRBV18 and TRBJ1-2 for the parts outside the CDR3, the full variable domain is NAGVMQNPRHLVRRRGQEARLRCSPMKGHSHVYWYRQLPEEGLKFMVYLQKENIIDESGMPKERFSAEFPKEGPSILRIQQVVRGDSAAYFCASSQTPAGLNYGYTFGSGTRLTVV.

A note on this clone: The sample holds other DNA sequences that translate to the same CDR3. The DNA for the CDR3 is TGTGCCAGCAGCCTGACTAGCGTGAGCTCCTACAATGAGCAGTTCTTC. Amino acid sequence: CASSLTSVSSYNEQFF. This rearrangement joins TRBV7-2 to TRBJ2-1; 8 bases are shared with TRBD2. Germline trimming cut 5 bases from V and 0 bases from J; bases unmatched to any gene: 6. This CDR3 has 16 amino acids. Germline lookup yields CDR1 SGHTA and CDR2 FQGNSA.